The entry below gives a single TCR beta chain sequence along with its context. Cohort 3 recovered donors had two negative PCRs, clearance, or symptom resolution. These data are taken from a study of blood T cell repertoires in COVID-19. Germline lookup yields CDR1 SGHNT and CDR2 YYREEE (reference sequence). The CDR3 has 17 residues. V was trimmed by 4 bases and J by 0 bases, leaving 16 bases between them. Study processing details: Estimates of nucleated cell counts were drawn from the amplification of reference gene primers. TCRdb's copy holds only in-frame clones and misses some; the assay was immunoSEQ multiplex PCR. The DNA gave D and trimming, while V, J and clone size come from that table. The sample gives some 240,000 clones, about four fifths of which show up once; approximately 3.6% is in the top ten.

V and J are TRBV5-4 and TRBJ1-4; no clear D. The sample was PBMCs or T cells enriched from blood (not recorded which). This sequence originates from a man in his fifties who had recovered from COVID-19. CDR3 region: CASSAGPSGTTNEKLFF. The CDR3 DNA reads as TGTGCCAGCAGCGCGGGTCCTTCGGGGACAACTAATGAAAAACTGTTTTTT.